This is a list of T cell receptor beta chains from one sample in a study of shared clonotypes between healthy human individuals. Sequencing used immunoSEQ multiplex PCR; TCRdb keeps in-frame clones, though not all of them. This sample has about a million clones, with about 72% found just once. Sequenced sample: memory CD4+ T cells from PBMCs. These receptors were obtained from a man younger than 30 in good health. Some clones in this sample may be carry-over from other donors' samples. Each CDR3 is given with its conserved first and last residue. Each record gives: clone size, D gene, J gene, V gene, CDR3 protein, CDR3 DNA. A D gene is named only where the DNA matches it firmly. Some rows have no size entry. The others give once, few or many, or a class for an expanded clone.

- TRBD1 TRBJ1-4 TRBV4-1 CASSQPGQGNEKLFF TGCGCCAGCAGCCAGCCGGGACAGGGGAATGAAAAACTGTTTTTT
- TRBD2 TRBJ2-5 TRBV19 CASSTGGRGRTQETQYF TGTGCCAGTAGTACCGGGGGGCGCGGGAGGACGCAAGAGACCCAGTACTTC
- - TRBJ2-1 TRBV12-5 CASAVDNEQFF TGTGCTAGTGCTGTGGACAATGAGCAGTTCTTC
- - TRBJ2-5 TRBV5-1 CASSPNLQGGETQYF TGCGCCAGCAGCCCGAACCTACAGGGAGGGGAGACCCAGTACTTC
many TRBD2 TRBJ2-2 TRBV5-1 CASSWGLAGGLDTGELFF TGCGCCAGCAGCTGGGGACTAGCGGGAGGGCTGGACACCGGGGAGCTGTTTTTT
- TRBD1 TRBJ1-2 TRBV7-3 CASSPDRGWGYTF TGTGCCAGCAGCCCGGACAGGGGCTGGGGCTACACCTTC
- - TRBJ2-1 TRBV5-4 CASSLGRGRNEQFF TGTGCCAGCAGCTTGGGAAGGGGACGCAATGAGCAGTTCTTC
few TRBD2 TRBJ2-1 TRBV18 CASSPTRTSGYNEQFF TGTGCCAGCTCACCTACACGGACTAGCGGTTACAATGAGCAGTTCTTC
- TRBD1 TRBJ1-2 TRBV6-5 CASSDPQGAGGYTF TGTGCCAGCAGTGACCCACAGGGGGCAGGTGGCTACACCTTC
- - TRBJ2-7 TRBV7-2 CASSIEGLGEQYF TGTGCCAGCAGCATCGAGGGGTTGGGGGAGCAGTACTTC
- - TRBJ2-5 TRBV30 CAWSASQWAQETQYF TGTGCCTGGAGTGCATCGCAGTGGGCGCAAGAGACCCAGTACTTC
- - TRBJ1-1 TRBV19 CASRIRTAMNTEAFF TGTGCCAGTAGGATCAGGACGGCGATGAACACTGAAGCTTTCTTT
- - TRBJ1-1 TRBV29-1 CSVESRGGAFF TGCAGCGTTGAAAGTCGAGGGGGAGCTTTCTTT
- - TRBJ2-3 TRBV21-1 CASSKARGSKDTQYF TGTGCCAGCAGCAAAGCGCGGGGCAGCAAAGATACGCAGTATTTT
- - TRBJ1-5 TRBV19 CASSIRVYQPQHF TGTGCCAGTAGTATTCGAGTCTATCAGCCCCAGCATTTT
- TRBD1 TRBJ1-2 TRBV25-1 CASSASGQADFRGYTF TGTGCCAGCAGTGCCTCCGGACAGGCGGATTTTAGGGGCTACACCTTC
- TRBD1 TRBJ2-2 TRBV19 CASSAGQGGPFF TGTGCCAGTAGTGCCGGACAGGGCGGGCCGTTTTTT
- - TRBJ2-7 TRBV5-1 CASSSQGYEQYF TGCGCCAGCAGCTCACAAGGCTACGAGCAGTACTTC
- - TRBJ2-3 TRBV9 CASSVEGALSTDTQYF TGTGCCAGCAGCGTGGAGGGGGCCCTAAGCACAGATACGCAGTATTTT
few TRBD1 TRBJ1-2 TRBV6-1 CASRPRDSRWGYTF TGTGCCAGCAGACCCCGGGACAGCCGCTGGGGCTACACCTTC
- - TRBJ1-1 TRBV29-1 CSVGAGRDTEAFF TGCAGCGTTGGGGCAGGGAGGGACACTGAAGCTTTCTTT
- - TRBJ2-3 TRBV29-1 CSVVLLWETIRTDTQYF TGCAGCGTTGTGCTCTTGTGGGAAACGATCCGCACAGATACGCAGTATTTT
- - TRBJ2-1 TRBV2 CASGWSKGTYNEQFF TGTGCCAGCGGGTGGTCGAAAGGTACCTACAATGAGCAGTTCTTC
few - TRBJ1-6 TRBV28 CASSSGINSPLHF TGTGCCAGCAGTTCAGGAATAAATTCACCCCTCCACTTT
few TRBD2 TRBJ2-2 TRBV4-2 CASSPSGTNTGELFF TGTGCCAGCAGCCCTAGCGGGACGAACACCGGGGAGCTGTTTTTT
- - TRBJ1-1 TRBV2 CASSVNLNTEAFF TGTGCCAGCAGTGTTAATCTGAACACTGAAGCTTTCTTT
- TRBD1 TRBJ2-1 TRBV7-3 CASSPQGTVQPNEQFF TGTGCCAGCAGCCCACAGGGGACAGTCCAGCCCAATGAGCAGTTCTTC
- - TRBJ2-3 TRBV19 CASSPGASTDTQYF TGTGCCAGTAGTCCGGGAGCAAGCACAGATACGCAGTATTTT
- - TRBJ2-4 TRBV2 CASSDEFVEAKNIQYF TGTGCCAGCAGTGACGAGTTTGTTGAGGCCAAAAACATTCAGTACTTC
- TRBD2 TRBJ2-7 TRBV19 CASSIAAGGSYEQYF TGTGCCAGTAGTATTGCAGCGGGGGGCTCCTACGAGCAGTACTTC
few TRBD2 TRBJ2-3 TRBV7-2 CASRSGIAGADTQYF TGTGCCAGCAGATCAGGAATAGCGGGAGCAGATACGCAGTATTTT
- - TRBJ2-7 TRBV5-1 CASSNSPLSDEQYF TGCGCCAGCAGCAATTCCCCCCTCTCGGACGAGCAGTACTTC
- - TRBJ1-2 TRBV28 CASNFGPASYTF TGTGCCAGCAACTTCGGCCCCGCCAGCTACACCTTC
- TRBD1 TRBJ2-4 TRBV7-9 CASANRDRVVQYF TGTGCCAGCGCCAACCGGGACAGGGTAGTCCAGTACTTC
- - TRBJ1-1 TRBV7-2 CASRIRAMNTEAFF TGTGCCAGCAGGATCAGGGCCATGAACACTGAAGCTTTCTTT
- - TRBJ1-2 TRBV30 CAWQRTSTPYGYTF TGTGCCTGGCAAAGGACCTCAACACCCTATGGCTACACCTTC
- - TRBJ1-4 TRBV5-1 CASSLGSGSEKLFF TGCGCCAGCAGCTTGGGTTCGGGGAGTGAAAAACTGTTTTTT
many - TRBJ2-1 TRBV11-3 CASSLEQGPYNEQFF TGTGCCAGCAGCTTAGAACAGGGACCCTACAATGAGCAGTTCTTC
- - TRBJ2-1 TRBV5-1 CASSSLGGGEQFF TGCGCCAGCAGCTCCCTCGGTGGGGGTGAGCAGTTCTTC
- - TRBJ2-7 TRBV6-1 CASSVTSSVSYEQYF TGTGCCAGCAGTGTAACTTCTAGCGTCTCCTACGAGCAGTACTTC
- TRBD2 TRBJ2-1 TRBV5-4 CASAASGSQVGEQFF TGTGCCAGCGCGGCCAGCGGGAGTCAGGTGGGTGAGCAGTTCTTC
- - TRBJ2-5 TRBV29-1 CSVEHPGGTQYF TGCAGCGTTGAACACCCTGGGGGGACCCAGTACTTC
- - TRBJ1-1 TRBV7-2 CASSPGWANTEAFF TGTGCCAGCAGCCCTGGATGGGCGAACACTGAAGCTTTCTTT
- - TRBJ2-1 TRBV2 CASTVALYYNEQFF TGTGCCAGCACCGTAGCGTTGTACTACAATGAGCAGTTCTTC
many - TRBJ2-2 TRBV30 CAWSRFVTGELFF TGTGCCTGGAGTCGTTTCGTGACCGGGGAGCTGTTTTTT
- TRBD2 TRBJ2-1 TRBV5-5 CASSKAGAFSYNEQFF TGTGCCAGTTCCAAAGCGGGAGCTTTCTCCTACAATGAGCAGTTCTTC
- TRBD2 TRBJ2-2 TRBV27 CASSLSQTSGRGAGELFF TGTGCCAGCAGTTTATCGCAGACTAGCGGGAGAGGGGCCGGGGAGCTGTTTTTT
- TRBD1 TRBJ1-3 TRBV6-5 CASRDRVAGNTIYF TGTGCCAGCAGAGACAGGGTCGCTGGAAACACCATATATTTT
- TRBD1 TRBJ1-2 TRBV5-6 CASTDRTGGYGYTF TGTGCCAGCACCGATCGCACAGGGGGCTATGGCTACACCTTC
once TRBD2 TRBJ2-2 TRBV7-9 CASSWAGTKNTGELFF TGTGCCAGCAGCTGGGCCGGGACTAAGAACACCGGGGAGCTGTTTTTT
- - TRBJ2-1 TRBV5-1 CASSLAGNSYNEQFF TGCGCCAGCAGCTTGGCCGGGAACTCCTACAATGAGCAGTTCTTC